This T cell receptor (beta chain) was identified during a study of blood T cell repertoires in COVID-19. V shed 7 bases, J shed 4 bases, and the junction held 9 bases outside the gene matches. This CDR3 has 13 residues. Looked up from germline, CDR1 is GTSNPN and CDR2 is SVGIG (reference sequence). In the original processing: The assay estimated nucleated cells by amplifying reference gene primers. Method: immunoSEQ multiplex PCR; TCRdb's copy keeps in-frame clones and lacks some. V and J calls and clone size are those listed in that table; D and trimming were worked out from the DNA. Found here are tens of thousands of clones, around 80% of them singletons; the top ten hold about a sixth.

This receptor was taken from a woman aged 55-70 years with acute or convalescent COVID-19. The chain employs TRBV30 and TRBJ1-1, with 7 bases fitting TRBD1. Sequenced: peripheral blood. CDR3 DNA sequence: TGTGCCTACTCTCAGGGGGGCGTCACTGAAGCTTTCTTT. This codes for CAYSQGGVTEAFF.